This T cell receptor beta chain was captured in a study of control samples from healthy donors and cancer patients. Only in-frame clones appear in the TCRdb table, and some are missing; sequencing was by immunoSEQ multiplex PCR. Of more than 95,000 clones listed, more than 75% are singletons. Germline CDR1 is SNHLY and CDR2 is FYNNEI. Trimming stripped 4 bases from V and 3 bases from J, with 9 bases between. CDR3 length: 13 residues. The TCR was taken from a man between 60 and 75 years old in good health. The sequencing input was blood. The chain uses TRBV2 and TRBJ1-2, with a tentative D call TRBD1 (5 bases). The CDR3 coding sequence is TGTGCCAGCAGTGTCAGGGCCGACTATGGCTACACCTTC. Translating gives CASSVRADYGYTF.